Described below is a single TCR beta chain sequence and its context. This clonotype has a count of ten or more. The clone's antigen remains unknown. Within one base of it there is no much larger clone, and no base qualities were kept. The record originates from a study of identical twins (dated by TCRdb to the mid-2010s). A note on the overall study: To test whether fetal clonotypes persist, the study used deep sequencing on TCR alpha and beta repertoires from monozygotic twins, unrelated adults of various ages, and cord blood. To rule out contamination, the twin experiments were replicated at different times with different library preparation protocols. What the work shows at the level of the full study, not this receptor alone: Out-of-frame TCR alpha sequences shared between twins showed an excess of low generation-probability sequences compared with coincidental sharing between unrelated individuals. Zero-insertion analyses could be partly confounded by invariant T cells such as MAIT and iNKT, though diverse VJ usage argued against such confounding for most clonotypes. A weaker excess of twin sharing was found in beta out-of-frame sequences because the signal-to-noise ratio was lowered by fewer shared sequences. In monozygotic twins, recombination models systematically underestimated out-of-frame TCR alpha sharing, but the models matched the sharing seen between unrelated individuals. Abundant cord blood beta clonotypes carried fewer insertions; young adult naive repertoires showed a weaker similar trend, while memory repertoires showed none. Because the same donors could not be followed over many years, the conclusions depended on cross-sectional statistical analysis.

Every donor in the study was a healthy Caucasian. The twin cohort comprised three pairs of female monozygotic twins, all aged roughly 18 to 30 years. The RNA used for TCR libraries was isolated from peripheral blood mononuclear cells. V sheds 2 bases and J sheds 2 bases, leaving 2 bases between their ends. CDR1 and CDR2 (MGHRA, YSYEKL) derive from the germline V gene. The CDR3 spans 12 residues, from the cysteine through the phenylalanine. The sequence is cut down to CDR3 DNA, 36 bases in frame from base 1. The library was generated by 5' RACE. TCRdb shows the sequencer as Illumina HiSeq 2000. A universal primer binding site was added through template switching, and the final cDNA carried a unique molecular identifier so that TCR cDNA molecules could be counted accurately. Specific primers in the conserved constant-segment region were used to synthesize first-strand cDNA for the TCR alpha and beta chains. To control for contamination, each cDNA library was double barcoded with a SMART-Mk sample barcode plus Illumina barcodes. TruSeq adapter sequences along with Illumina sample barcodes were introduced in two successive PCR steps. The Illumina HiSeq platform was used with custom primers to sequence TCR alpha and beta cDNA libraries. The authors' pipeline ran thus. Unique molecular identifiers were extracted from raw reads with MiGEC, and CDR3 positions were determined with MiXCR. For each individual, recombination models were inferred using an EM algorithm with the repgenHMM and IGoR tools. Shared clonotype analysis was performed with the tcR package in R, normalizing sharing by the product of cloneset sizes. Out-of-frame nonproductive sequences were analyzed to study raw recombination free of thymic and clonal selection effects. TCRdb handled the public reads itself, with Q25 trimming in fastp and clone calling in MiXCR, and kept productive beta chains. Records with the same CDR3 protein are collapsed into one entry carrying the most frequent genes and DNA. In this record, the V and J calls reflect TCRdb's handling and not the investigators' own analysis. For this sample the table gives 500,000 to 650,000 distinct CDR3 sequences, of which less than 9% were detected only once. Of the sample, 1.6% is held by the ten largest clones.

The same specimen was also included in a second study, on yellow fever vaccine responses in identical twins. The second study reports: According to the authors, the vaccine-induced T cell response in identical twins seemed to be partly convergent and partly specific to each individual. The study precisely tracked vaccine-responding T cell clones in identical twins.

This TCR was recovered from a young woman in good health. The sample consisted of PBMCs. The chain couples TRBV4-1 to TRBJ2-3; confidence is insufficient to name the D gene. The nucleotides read TGCGCCAGCAGCCAACCCACAGATACGCAGTATTTT. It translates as CASSQPTDTQYF.